These 10 T cell receptor beta chains share one sample of origin, sequenced in a study of regulatory T cells in long-lasting Graves disease. Investigators prepared the TCR beta libraries by applying iRepertoire HTBI primers and Arm-PCR of CDR3 regions. TCRdb reprocessed the multiplex PCR reads with MiXCR, giving one entry per CDR3 protein. This sample has about 500,000 distinct CDR3 sequences, with roughly 17% found just once. Time point indicated: newly diagnosed GD, antithyroid drugs for less than 3 months. From RNA extracted from PBMCs, the TCR library was made. These data were also reused for a study on T cells in Graves' hyperthyroidism and ophthalmopathy.

Material: peripheral blood mononuclear cells (PBMCs), obtained at new diagnosis, from a patient treated with antithyroid drugs. These receptors were collected from a man in his forties with Graves disease.

The CDR3 DNA sequence: TGTGCCAGCAGTTTCGCTAGCGGGGCCTCCTACAATGAGCAGTTCTTC. This codes for CASSFASGASYNEQFF. This chain joins TRBV28 and TRBJ2-1; 9 bases are a match to TRBD2. The CDR3 runs 16 residues. Germline loops: CDR1 MDHEN, CDR2 SYDVKM. V was pared by 3 bases and J by 0 bases, with 3 bases of the junction left unmatched.

The J gene is TRBJ1-1, the V gene TRBV27, with 8 bases identical to TRBD1. V lost 8 bases, J lost 4 bases, and 6 bases stayed unmatched. Germline CDR1 and CDR2: MNHEY and SMNVEV (reference sequence). The CDR3 spans 13 residues. The CDR3 protein is CASRDRRFTEAFF. For the CDR3, the DNA is TGTGCCAGCCGGGACAGGAGATTCACTGAAGCTTTCTTT.

Ten or more counts support this clonotype. The chain combines TRBV28 with TRBJ2-7, with D uncertain. This CDR3 contains 14 residues. Per germline, CDR1 MDHEN and CDR2 SYDVKM. V was pared by 4 bases and J by 0 bases, with 10 bases between. CDR3 region: CASSSPGSSYEQYF. The CDR3 DNA reads TGTGCCAGCAGTTCCCCCGGAAGCTCCTACGAGCAGTACTTC.

This clonotype has ten or more counts. The V gene is TRBV11-2, the J gene TRBJ2-5; tentatively, D is TRBD1 or TRBD2 (5 bases each). Per germline, CDR1 SGHAT and CDR2 FQNNGV. The CDR3 has 16 amino acids. V lost 1 base, J lost 5 bases, and 17 bases lay in between. Here the CDR3 reads CASSLASRARGETQYF. In nucleotides, the CDR3 is TGTGCCAGCAGCTTAGCGTCCAGGGCACGAGGGGAGACCCAGTACTTC.

This clonotype was detected many times. This chain connects TRBV6-2 or TRBV6-3 to TRBJ2-1; perhaps TRBD2 as D (5 bases). V was cut by 2 bases and J by 10 bases, with 9 bases left in between. The germline V gene encodes CDR1 MNHEY and CDR2 SVGEGT. The CDR3 is 12 amino acids. CDR3 sequence: CASSYGGAEQFF. The CDR3 DNA follows: TGTGCCAGCAGTTACGGAGGTGCCGAGCAGTTCTTC.

The rearrangement uses TRBV27 and TRBJ2-5; D perhaps matches TRBD2 (6 bases). The CDR3 sequence is 15 residues long. V shed 3 bases and J shed 2 bases, with 13 bases lying between them. Germline CDR1 and CDR2: MNHEY and SMNVEV (reference sequence). Here the CDR3 reads CASSFSPGRQETQYF. In DNA form, the CDR3 reads TGTGCCAGCAGTTTCTCCCCGGGGAGGCAAGAGACCCAGTACTTC.

Many counts were recorded for this clonotype. This chain links TRBV12-3 or TRBV12-4 with TRBJ1-1; no firm D call. V was pared by 5 bases and J by 2 bases, with 9 bases between. The CDR3 totals 13 residues. The chain's CDR3 is CASSPSSNTEAFF. CDR3 nucleotide sequence: TGTGCCAGCAGTCCAAGCAGTAACACTGAAGCTTTCTTT.

To note about this clonotype: A much larger clone sits a single nucleotide away, making a read error possible. This rearrangement joins TRBV2 to TRBJ2-1, with 10 bases identical to TRBD2. Trimming cost V 4 bases and J 10 bases; bases outside gene matches: 10. Germline assignment: CDR1 SNHLY and CDR2 FYNNEI. The CDR3 runs 15 residues. The CDR3 protein is CASSVFSSGSGEQFF. In DNA form, the CDR3 reads TGTGCCAGCAGTGTGTTTTCTAGCGGGAGTGGAGAGCAGTTCTTC.

This clonotype was seen many times. CDR3 residues: CATTRGGSYEQYF. CDR3 bases: TGTGCCACCACAAGAGGAGGGTCCTACGAGCAGTACTTC. The rearrangement links TRBV15 to TRBJ2-7, with D possibly TRBD2 on 6 matching bases. The CDR3 has 13 amino acids. Per the germline V gene, CDR1 is LNHNV and CDR2 is YYDKDF (reference sequence). V was clipped by 7 bases and J by 1 base, with 11 bases between them.

This clonotype was seen only a few times. This chain connects TRBV5-6 to TRBJ2-5, with D possibly TRBD2 on 5 matching bases. The CDR3 spans 12 residues. In germline, CDR1 is SGHDT, CDR2 YYEEEE. The germline V and J ends were trimmed by 5 bases and 5 bases, with 10 bases remaining between them. The CDR3 nucleotides read TGTGCCAGCAGGAGGGTCCGGGAGACCCAGTACTTC. Translation gives CASRRVRETQYF.